The 23 T cell receptor beta chains below all came from one sample that was sequenced in a study of regulatory T cells in long-lasting Graves disease. The time point: newly diagnosed GD, antithyroid drugs for less than 3 months. TCR sequences were obtained from RNA taken from PBMCs. Construction of the TCR beta libraries employed iRepertoire HTBI primers in conjunction with Arm-PCR of CDR3 regions. TCRdb passed the multiplex PCR reads through MiXCR, listing each CDR3 protein once. The sample has 350,000 to 450,000 distinct CDR3 sequences, about 12% seen once; the top ten hold 18%. The same sample was also used in a study of T cells in Graves' hyperthyroidism and ophthalmopathy.

Material: peripheral blood mononuclear cells (PBMCs), obtained at new diagnosis, from a patient treated with antithyroid drugs. These receptors came from a young woman with Graves disease.

This clonotype has ten or more counts. The chain joins TRBV5-6 to TRBJ2-1; 9 nucleotides match TRBD2. CDR3 length equals 13 residues. Germline trimming cut 3 bases from V and 9 bases from J; bases unmatched to any gene: 4. From germline, CDR1 is SGHDT and CDR2 YYEEEE. CDR3 in DNA: TGTGCCAGCAGCTCCTTAGCGGGAGCTGAGCAGTTCTTC. It yields the protein CASSSLAGAEQFF.

This clonotype was observed a few times. The chain recombines TRBV11-2 with TRBJ1-2; possibly TRBD1 for D (6 bases). The CDR3 is made up of 17 amino acids. Germline CDR1 reads SGHAT; CDR2 reads FQNNGV. Trimming left V 4 bases short and J 0 bases short, with 18 bases between. The CDR3 loop reads CASSSLSTRGPNYGYTF. The CDR3 DNA is TGTGCCAGCAGCTCCCTATCCACCAGGGGCCCTAACTATGGCTACACCTTC.

The chain employs TRBV4-2 and TRBJ1-1; D uncertain. The length of the CDR3 is 14 residues. With 5 bases removed from V and 1 base from J, the gap between germline ends came to 11 bases. Germline lookup yields CDR1 LGHNA and CDR2 YNFKEQ. In nucleotides, the CDR3 is TGTGCCAGCAGCTACACAGCAGCGAACACTGAAGCTTTCTTT. This sequence encodes CASSYTAANTEAFF.

The rearrangement joins TRBV5-1 to TRBJ2-1; TRBD2 agrees at 9 bases. The germline gives CDR1 SGHRS, CDR2 YFSETQ. The CDR3 length is 16 residues. Unmatched junction bases numbered 12, after V lost 5 bases and J lost 6 bases. The CDR3: CASRPGGLAPVNEQFF. The CDR3 DNA follows: TGCGCCAGCAGGCCAGGTGGACTAGCGCCTGTCAATGAGCAGTTCTTC.

The chain uses TRBV19 and TRBJ2-1; 9 bases align to TRBD1. Germline loops: CDR1 LNHDA, CDR2 SQIVND (reference sequence). The V and J ends lost 5 bases and 2 bases, in that order; junction bases with no gene match: 4. There are 15 residues in the CDR3. The CDR3 DNA follows: TGTGCCAGTAGTTTCGGGACAGGGACCTACAATGAGCAGTTCTTC. It encodes CASSFGTGTYNEQFF.

At least ten counts were recorded for this clonotype. The chain employs TRBV20-1 and TRBJ2-7; 10 bases map to TRBD2. The CDR3 runs to 16 residues. The germline V gene encodes CDR1 DFQATT and CDR2 SNEGSKA (reference sequence). V lost 8 bases and J lost 3; bases outside the gene matches: 16. In DNA, the CDR3 is TGCAGTTCAAGAGGCTCTAGCGGGAGCCTCTTCTACGAGCAGTACTTC. It yields the protein CSSRGSSGSLFYEQYF.

This clonotype occurred many times. V is TRBV7-3 and J is TRBJ1-1; D gene unclear. The CDR3 contains 13 residues. In germline, CDR1 is SGHTA, CDR2 FQGTGA. V was cut by 2 bases and J by 5 bases, with 9 bases left in between. CDR3 in DNA: TGTGCCAGCAGCTTAGCCAGTGGGACTGAAGCTTTCTTT. Translated, it gives CASSLASGTEAFF.

This clonotype was observed at least ten times. This chain uses TRBV3-1 with TRBJ2-7; D possibly matches TRBD1 or TRBD2 (5 bases each). Germline loops: CDR1 LGHDT, CDR2 YNNKEL (reference sequence). The CDR3 has 14 amino acids. Trimming removed 4 bases at V and 3 bases at J, with 13 bases between. The CDR3 sequence is CASSPAGANYEQYF. The CDR3 bases are TGTGCCAGCAGCCCAGCCGGGGCCAACTACGAGCAGTACTTC.

This clonotype appeared many times. This chain uses TRBV28 with TRBJ1-1; D uncertain. The V and J ends lost 4 bases and 7 bases respectively, with 7 bases between them. The CDR3 extends over 11 amino acids. The germline V gene encodes CDR1 MDHEN and CDR2 SYDVKM. The CDR3, as DNA: TGTGCCAGCAGTTCGTACGGTGAAGCTTTCTTT. Translation: CASSSYGEAFF.

This chain links TRBV5-6 with TRBJ2-3; TRBD2 agrees at 10 bases. The length of the CDR3 is 16 residues. The trim removed 0 bases at V and 5 bases at J, leaving 6 bases unmatched. The germline V gene has CDR1 SGHDT and CDR2 YYEEEE. This CDR3 is CASSLGLAGEVDTQYF. CDR3 nucleotide sequence: TGTGCCAGCAGCTTGGGGCTAGCGGGAGAAGTAGATACGCAGTATTTT.

This clonotype was seen a handful of times. This may be a read error: a much more frequent sequence differs by one nucleotide. The V gene is TRBV12-3 or TRBV12-4, the J gene TRBJ1-6; a possible D gene is TRBD1 (5 bases). This CDR3 has 13 amino acids. For the CDR3, the DNA is TGTGCCAGCAGTCGGGACGTAAACTCACCCCCCCACTTT. This codes for CASSRDVNSPPHF.

There are many counts of this clonotype. The CDR3 sequence: CSARALAGASSYEQYF. The CDR3 coding sequence is TGCAGTGCTAGAGCACTAGCGGGAGCTAGCTCCTACGAGCAGTACTTC. The chain has TRBV20-1 and TRBJ2-7; 11 bases are shared with TRBD2. The CDR3 loop spans 16 amino acids. The ends lost 1 base at V and 0 bases at J; junction bases unmatched: 5. The germline V gene has CDR1 DFQATT and CDR2 SNEGSKA (reference sequence).

This clonotype was seen at least ten times. CDR3 bases: TGTGCCTGGAGTGTAGGGATGGTAGGCAATGAGCAGTTCTTC. Protein product: CAWSVGMVGNEQFF. The V call is TRBV30, the J call TRBJ2-1; D not resolved. Trimming cost V 0 bases and J 6 bases, with 12 bases left between them. Per the germline V gene, CDR1 is GTSNPN and CDR2 is SVGIG (reference sequence). This CDR3 is built from 14 residues.

This clonotype was counted at least ten times. J is TRBJ2-1 and V is TRBV5-1, with D unclear. The CDR3 contains 16 residues. Trimming took off 4 bases at V and 0 bases at J, with 14 bases between the two ends. Germline CDR1 SGHRS, CDR2 YFSETQ. The CDR3 sequence: CASSRADQSSYNEQFF. As DNA, the CDR3 is TGCGCCAGCAGCCGGGCGGACCAGAGCTCCTACAATGAGCAGTTCTTC.

This clonotype was found many times. V is TRBV4-3 and J is TRBJ2-1, with D possibly matching TRBD2 (6 bases). The CDR3 runs to 16 residues. Trimming took 4 bases from V and 2 from J, leaving 15 bases between them. CDR1 is LGHNA, CDR2 YSLEER, per germline. CDR3 protein: CASSPTYGGTYNEQFF. In nucleotides, the CDR3 is TGCGCCAGCAGCCCGACTTACGGGGGTACCTACAATGAGCAGTTCTTC.

The sample holds a few counts of this clonotype. The chain combines TRBV4-1 with TRBJ2-1; 7 bases line up with TRBD1. CDR3 length equals 21 residues. Germline V gives CDR1 MGHRA, CDR2 YSYEKL. V was pared by 4 bases and J by 4 bases, with 25 bases of the junction left unmatched. CDR3 sequence (DNA): TGCGCCAGCAGCCCGTTTTACAAAGGACAGGACGGAGTAAAGGTTTACAATGAGCAGTTCTTC. Translating gives CASSPFYKGQDGVKVYNEQFF.

At least ten counts were recorded for this clonotype. The rearrangement links TRBV2 to TRBJ1-1; no clear D gene. CDR3 length equals 15 residues. CDR1 and CDR2 from the germline V gene are SNHLY and FYNNEI. V lost 6 bases to trimming and J lost 0 bases, with 14 bases between them. The CDR3 DNA reads as TGTGCCAGCAGCCCACCGGGCAGCATGAACACTGAAGCTTTCTTT. This sequence encodes CASSPPGSMNTEAFF.

This clonotype was counted ten times or more. The rearrangement joins TRBV11-2 to TRBJ1-4; 10 positions agree with TRBD1. This CDR3 has 15 residues. V was clipped by 5 bases and J by 8 bases; unmatched bases: 8. CDR1 is SGHAT and CDR2 is FQNNGV in the germline V gene. CDR3 in DNA: TGTGCCAGCAGCCTCCGGGACAGGGGTTACGAAAAACTGTTTTTT. Amino acids: CASSLRDRGYEKLFF.

A note on this clonotype: A much larger clone lies one base from this, so it may be a read error. The chain has TRBV18 and TRBJ1-2; D not certain. Germline V gene sequence: CDR1 KGHSH, CDR2 LQKENI. This CDR3 comprises 15 residues. CDR3 protein: CASSRRERINYGHTF. CDR3 in DNA: TGTGCCAGCTCACGGCGAGAGAGGATTAACTATGGCCACACCTTC. The variable domain in full, with the rest retrieved from reference TRBV18 and TRBJ1-2, is NAGVMQNPRHLVRRRGQEARLRCSPMKGHSHVYWYRQLPEEGLKFMVYLQKENIIDESGMPKERFSAEFPKEGPSILRIQQVVRGDSAAYFCASSRRERINYGHTFGSGTRLTVV.

This clonotype was seen repeatedly, ten times or more. The chain is built from TRBV11-2 and TRBJ2-2; no clear D gene. Trimming pared 4 bases from V and 4 bases from J, leaving 16 bases between. Germline CDR1 SGHAT, CDR2 FQNNGV. CDR3 length: 16 residues. The CDR3 sequence is CASSYPESSLTGELFF. CDR3 sequence (DNA): TGTGCCAGCAGCTACCCCGAGAGTAGTCTCACCGGGGAGCTGTTTTTT.

As for this clonotype: This may be a read error, as it is one base from a much larger clone. Without the conserved terminal phenylalanine or tryptophan, this CDR3 likely stems from a read error. The CDR3 sequence: CAITLAGVTSTDTQYY. CDR3 sequence (DNA): TGTGCCATCACTCTAGCGGGCGTAACAAGCACAGATACGCAGTATTAT. The rearrangement uses TRBV28 and TRBJ2-3; TRBD2 aligns across 8 bases. Germline V CDR1 and CDR2: MDHEN, SYDVKM. The CDR3 is made up of 16 amino acids. V trimming: 10 bases; J trimming: 0 bases; junction bases outside the gene matches: 12.

This clonotype was seen many times. The chain joins TRBV2 to TRBJ2-4; no firm D call. Trimming shortened V by 3 bases and J by 1 base, and 7 bases separated the two germline ends. The germline V gene encodes CDR1 SNHLY and CDR2 FYNNEI. CDR3 length equals 14 residues. The CDR3 nucleotides read TGTGCCAGCAGTGAGACGTCGGCCAAAAACATTCAGTACTTC. Its protein is CASSETSAKNIQYF.

This clonotype was observed at least ten times. This chain links TRBV6-1 with TRBJ2-7; 7 bases map to TRBD2. The CDR3 is 12 amino acids. After removal of 6 bases from V and 3 bases from J, the junction contained 2 bases not matched to a gene. From germline, CDR1 is MNHNS and CDR2 SASEGT. The CDR3, as DNA: TGTGCCAGCAGGGGACTAAACTACGAGCAGTACTTC. Amino acids: CASRGLNYEQYF.